The clone carrying this T cell receptor (beta chain) was observed a handful of times. The data were obtained in a study of T cell repertoires in cytomegalovirus infection. TCRdb recomputed calls from the reads with MiXCR, one row per CDR3 protein. The sample has 150,000 to 200,000 distinct CDR3 sequences, roughly an eighth seen once. The CDR3 sequence is 16 residues long. With V trimmed by 0 bases and J by 6 bases, 8 bases remained unmatched. CDR1 and CDR2 (germline): SQVTM, ANQGSEA. The chain uses TRBV29-1 and TRBJ2-2; 9 positions agree with TRBD2. The sequencing input was PBMCs. The TCR comes from a human donor in good health (CMV status not recorded). Some clones in this sample may be carry-over from other donors' samples. The DNA of the CDR3 is TGCAGCGTTGAAGATCGGGGGCGGGGGGGCCCCGGGGAGCTGTTTTTT. Protein sequence: CSVEDRGRGGPGELFF.